This entry lists 23 T cell receptor beta chains sequenced from one sample in a study of cytomegalovirus exposure and HLA in healthy donors (dated by TCRdb to about 2017). Libraries were made using the immunoSEQ multiplex PCR assay. This is the immuneACCESS table as TCRdb keeps it, with only in-frame sequences that have V and J called. A part of the clones is gone; compared with another copy, unresolved V genes explain less than half, and the rest is unexplained. Present in this sample are 180,000 or so clones, roughly 88% of which were seen just once. Roughly 13% of the sample rests with the top ten. The sequenced sample was PBMCs. These receptors were obtained from a woman in her thirties in good health and CMV-seropositive.

The rearrangement uses TRBV15 and TRBJ2-5, with D hard to call. Trimming removed 1 base from V and 4 bases from J, with 7 bases in between. This CDR3 comprises 13 residues. Germline V gives CDR1 LNHNV, CDR2 YYDKDF (reference sequence). CDR3: CATSRAGRETQYF. In DNA, the CDR3 is TGTGCCACCAGCAGAGCGGGTCGAGAGACCCAGTACTTC.

This clone was counted a single time. The J gene is TRBJ2-5, the V gene TRBV6-5; D not certain. Germline values: CDR1 MNHEY, CDR2 SVGAGI. The CDR3 is 13 residues long. V was clipped by 0 bases and J by 5 bases, with 7 bases between them. DNA for the CDR3: TGTGCCAGCAGTTACTCGCCTAGGGAGACCCAGTACTTC. Its translation: CASSYSPRETQYF.

The chain has TRBV28 and TRBJ1-4; no clear D. Trimming shortened V by 3 bases and J by 0 bases, and 8 bases separated the two germline ends. Germline loops: CDR1 MDHEN, CDR2 SYDVKM. This CDR3 has 15 residues. The CDR3 is CASSFAGTTNEKLFF. The CDR3 nucleotides are TGTGCCAGCAGTTTCGCGGGGACAACTAATGAAAAACTGTTTTTT.

V usage is TRBV29-1 and J usage is TRBJ1-1; unclear D gene. This CDR3 comprises 12 residues. V dropped 5 bases and J dropped 1 base, with 8 bases sitting between them. The germline V gene has CDR1 SQVTM and CDR2 ANQGSEA. The CDR3 region has the DNA TGCAGCGTTCACAGACAGAACACTGAAGCTTTCTTT. Its translation is CSVHRQNTEAFF.

The chain uses TRBV27 and TRBJ1-2; D is unresolved. Germline values: CDR1 MNHEY, CDR2 SMNVEV (reference sequence). Trimming cost V 4 bases and J 4 bases, with 10 bases left between them. The CDR3 has 13 residues. This chain's CDR3 is CASSSRTFYGYTF. In DNA form, the CDR3 reads TGTGCCAGCAGTTCACGGACTTTCTATGGCTACACCTTC.

The V gene is TRBV7-2, the J gene TRBJ2-1; 7 nucleotides line up with TRBD2. The CDR3 contains 15 residues. Looked up from germline, CDR1 is SGHTA and CDR2 is FQGNSA. V trimming: 2 bases; J trimming: 0 bases; junction bases outside the gene matches: 1. The CDR3 nucleotides are TGTGCCAGCAGCTTACTAGCGGACTCCTACAATGAGCAGTTCTTC. It specifies CASSLLADSYNEQFF.

This clone was recorded only once. CDR3 protein: CASRTQEYSNQPQHF. In DNA, the CDR3 is TGTGCCAGCAGAACACAGGAGTACAGCAATCAGCCCCAGCATTTT. The chain is built from TRBV6-6 and TRBJ1-5, with D possibly being TRBD1 (5 bases). This CDR3 region has 15 residues. CDR1 MNHNY and CDR2 SVGAGI come from the germline V gene (reference sequence). The V gene lost 6 bases and the J gene lost 1 base, with 13 bases spanning the gap.

The rearrangement uses TRBV15 and TRBJ2-7, with 11 bases aligning to TRBD1. Germline lookup yields CDR1 LNHNV and CDR2 YYDKDF (reference sequence). The V gene end was trimmed by 2 bases and the J gene end by 5 bases; junction bases not matched to a gene: 5. This CDR3 region has 15 residues. CDR3 DNA sequence: TGTGCCACCAGCAGAACCGGGACAGGGGGTGACGAGCAGTACTTC. Its protein product is CATSRTGTGGDEQYF.

This clone was picked up one time. The V gene is TRBV28, the J gene TRBJ1-4; no clear D. The CDR3 is made up of 13 amino acids. Looked up from germline, CDR1 is MDHEN and CDR2 is SYDVKM. Trimming shortened V by 7 bases and J by 11 bases, and 17 bases separated the two germline ends. CDR3 sequence reads: CASTIGRDSKLFF. The DNA for the CDR3 is TGTGCCAGCACCATCGGGAGGGATAGTAAACTGTTTTTT. Using reference TRBV28 and TRBJ1-4 for the parts outside the CDR3, the full variable domain is DVKVTQSSRYLVKRTGEKVFLECVQDMDHENMFWYRQDPGLGLRLIYFSYDVKMKEKGDIPEGYSVSREKKERFSLILESASTNQTSMYLCASTIGRDSKLFFGSGTQLSVL.

J is TRBJ1-1 and V is TRBV5-6; tentative D call: TRBD1 (5 bases). With 4 bases removed from V and 1 base from J, the gap between germline ends came to 14 bases. Germline V lookup: CDR1 SGHDT, CDR2 YYEEEE. The CDR3 is made up of 15 amino acids. CDR3 loop: CASSHRTVTNTEAFF. CDR3 DNA: TGTGCCAGCAGCCACAGGACGGTAACGAACACTGAAGCTTTCTTT.

The rearrangement joins TRBV7-9 to TRBJ2-7; D possibly corresponds to TRBD1 (6 bases). Trimming took off 0 bases at V and 5 bases at J, with 14 bases between the two ends. CDR1 is SEHNR and CDR2 is FQNEAQ in the germline V gene (reference sequence). CDR3 length: 15 amino acids. The CDR3 here is CASSLAPRGSNEQYF. Here the CDR3 DNA reads TGTGCCAGCAGCTTAGCGCCCAGGGGTAGCAACGAGCAGTACTTC.

The chain couples TRBV6-5 to TRBJ2-7, with 8 positions matching TRBD1. CDR3 length: 13 residues. V dropped 7 bases and J dropped 6; count of bases not matched to a gene: 8. CDR1 and CDR2 (germline): MNHEY, SVGAGI. DNA of the CDR3: TGTGCCAGCACTAGACAGGGGAAGGGCGAGCAGTACTTC. This sequence encodes CASTRQGKGEQYF.

The chain uses TRBV6-1 and TRBJ2-7; perhaps TRBD2 as D (5 bases). This CDR3 has 13 amino acids. The V and J ends lost 6 bases and 5 bases respectively, with 14 bases between them. From germline, CDR1 is MNHNS and CDR2 SASEGT. The CDR3 sequence is CASRIGWEHEQYF. For the CDR3, the DNA is TGTGCCAGCAGGATCGGTTGGGAGCACGAGCAGTACTTC.

The chain recombines TRBV27 with TRBJ2-7, with TRBD1 matching 10 bases. V lost 5 bases to trimming and J lost 2 bases; unmatched junction nucleotides: 6. The CDR3 length is 15 residues. Germline CDR1 reads MNHEY; CDR2 reads SMNVEV (reference sequence). CDR3 DNA sequence: TGTGCCAGCAGTCGATGGACAGGGGGTGCCTACGAGCAGTACTTC. Translated, it gives CASSRWTGGAYEQYF.

This clone was seen a few times. The rearrangement uses TRBV25-1 and TRBJ1-1, with TRBD1 as a possible D gene (6 bases). This CDR3 is 14 amino acids long. Trimming stripped 4 bases from V and 2 bases from J, with 11 bases between. CDR1 is MGHDK, CDR2 SYGVNS, per germline. This CDR3 reads CASSGPGGNTEAFF. In DNA form, the CDR3 reads TGTGCCAGCAGTGGTCCTGGGGGCAACACTGAAGCTTTCTTT.

V and J are TRBV11-2 and TRBJ2-3, with D perhaps TRBD2 (5 bases). V lost 4 bases to trimming and J lost 5 bases, with 19 bases between them. The CDR3 runs 16 residues. Germline CDR1 reads SGHAT; CDR2 reads FQNNGV. The CDR3 protein is CASSYLPPTSKDTQYF. The CDR3 nucleotides are TGTGCCAGCAGCTATCTCCCCCCAACTAGTAAAGATACGCAGTATTTT.

V usage is TRBV6-5 and J usage is TRBJ2-2; 7 nucleotides match TRBD1. The CDR3 totals 14 residues. CDR1 is MNHEY and CDR2 is SVGAGI in the germline V gene. V was pared by 5 bases and J by 6 bases, with 6 bases of the junction left unmatched. CDR3 protein: CASSPTGDAGELFF. The CDR3, as DNA: TGTGCCAGCAGTCCCACAGGGGACGCCGGGGAGCTGTTTTTT.

The chain is built from TRBV7-2 and TRBJ1-1; possibly TRBD1 for D (5 bases). The germline V gene encodes CDR1 SGHTA and CDR2 FQGNSA. This CDR3 spans 17 amino acids. The V end was cut by 5 bases, the J end by 1 base, with 20 bases between. CDR3 nucleotide sequence: TGTGCCAGCAGCCCCCGGGGGAAACAGGCAGGGAACACTGAAGCTTTCTTT. Amino acids: CASSPRGKQAGNTEAFF.

This chain links TRBV29-1 with TRBJ2-3, with D possibly being TRBD1 (6 bases). V lost 7 bases and J lost 6, with 14 bases in between. The CDR3 runs to 12 residues. Germline CDR1 and CDR2: SQVTM and ANQGSEA. The CDR3 nucleotides read TGCAGCGGAACTACAGGGACGGATACGCAGTATTTT. It codes for CSGTTGTDTQYF.

The gene calls are TRBV4-1 and TRBJ1-2, with D unclear. CDR1 MGHRA and CDR2 YSYEKL come from the germline V gene. The CDR3 totals 15 residues. V lost 4 bases, J lost 4 bases, and 16 bases lay in between. The CDR3 here is CASSPTVSGSYGYTF. For the CDR3, the DNA is TGCGCCAGCAGCCCCACTGTATCGGGAAGCTATGGCTACACCTTC.

This clone occurred a few times. V and J are TRBV2 and TRBJ2-2; a possible D gene is TRBD2 (6 bases). V was cut by 2 bases and J by 4 bases, with 17 bases left in between. CDR3 length: 17 residues. Germline V CDR1 and CDR2: SNHLY, FYNNEI. The CDR3 region has the DNA TGTGCCAGCAGTGAATTCCCGGGACTCACAAGCACCGGGGAGCTGTTTTTT. Translated, it gives CASSEFPGLTSTGELFF.

This clone was recorded only once. This rearrangement joins TRBV5-1 to TRBJ2-3; 7 bases fit TRBD1. Germline V CDR1 and CDR2: SGHRS, YFSETQ. CDR3 length: 14 amino acids. Trimming took 0 bases from V and 5 from J; bases not matched to a gene: 3. The CDR3: CASSLEGTVDTQYF. In DNA, the CDR3 is TGCGCCAGCAGCTTGGAGGGGACAGTAGATACGCAGTATTTT.

The V call is TRBV5-1, the J call TRBJ2-1, with TRBD2 identical over 7 bases. J gave up 6 bases and V 0 bases, and 12 bases lay outside the gene matches. The CDR3 runs to 17 residues. CDR1 and CDR2 from the germline V gene are SGHRS and YFSETQ. CDR3 sequence: CASSLAPLARRLNEQFF. The CDR3 DNA reads TGCGCCAGCAGCTTGGCCCCACTAGCGCGGAGACTCAATGAGCAGTTCTTC.